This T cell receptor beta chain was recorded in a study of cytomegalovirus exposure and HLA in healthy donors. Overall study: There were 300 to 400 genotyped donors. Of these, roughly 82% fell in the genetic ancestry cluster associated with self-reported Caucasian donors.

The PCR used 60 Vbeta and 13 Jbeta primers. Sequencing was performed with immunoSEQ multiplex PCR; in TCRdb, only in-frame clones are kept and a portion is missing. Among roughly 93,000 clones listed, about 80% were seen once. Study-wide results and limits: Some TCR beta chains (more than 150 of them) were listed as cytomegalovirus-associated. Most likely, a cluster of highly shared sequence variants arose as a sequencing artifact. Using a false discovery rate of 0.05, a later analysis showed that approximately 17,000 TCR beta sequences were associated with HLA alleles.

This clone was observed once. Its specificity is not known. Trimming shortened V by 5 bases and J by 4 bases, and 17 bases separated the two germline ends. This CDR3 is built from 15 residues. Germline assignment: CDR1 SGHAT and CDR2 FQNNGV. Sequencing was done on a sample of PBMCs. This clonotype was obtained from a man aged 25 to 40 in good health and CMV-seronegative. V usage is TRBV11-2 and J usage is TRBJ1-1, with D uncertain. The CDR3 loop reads CASSLMYRLGTEAFF. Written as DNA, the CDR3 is TGTGCCAGCAGCCTAATGTACCGACTTGGCACTGAAGCTTTCTTT.